Each of the 19 T cell receptor beta chains below was sequenced from the same sample in a study of identical twins. TCRdb re-called the 5' RACE reads through MiXCR, storing one row per CDR3 protein. The table shows fewer than 900,000 distinct CDR3 sequences, with about 20% occurring only once. These data were also reused for a study on T cells expressing NK-cell markers.

Sequences were obtained from PBMCs. These receptors all stem from a woman younger than 35 in good health.

The sample holds one count of this clonotype. The gene calls are TRBV6-2 or TRBV6-3 and TRBJ2-5; D gene ambiguous. Germline-derived CDR1 and CDR2 are MNHEY and SVGEGT. CDR3 size: 13 residues. Between the trimmed V and J ends, which lost 8 bases and 4 bases, there was a span of 14 bases. CDR3 region: CASGPNRRETQYF. The CDR3 coding sequence is TGTGCCAGCGGACCTAACCGTCGAGAGACCCAGTACTTC.

This clonotype has a handful of counts. The genes are TRBV29-1 and TRBJ2-7; a weak D match, TRBD1 (6 bases). The V gene's germline CDR1 is SQVTM and CDR2 ANQGSEA. The CDR3 has 15 amino acids. Between the trimmed V and J ends, which lost 7 bases and 0 bases, there was a span of 19 bases. CDR3 sequence (DNA): TGCAGCGCCCAAGGGGGAACACAGAACTCCTACGAGCAGTACTTC. It is translated as CSAQGGTQNSYEQYF.

This clonotype was counted between two and nine times. The rearrangement uses TRBV12-3 or TRBV12-4 and TRBJ2-7; D gene uncertain. Trimming shortened V by 7 bases and J by 3 bases, and 10 bases separated the two germline ends. The CDR3 covers 12 residues. The chain's CDR3 is CASTPDGYEQYF. DNA of the CDR3: TGTGCCAGCACACCCGACGGCTACGAGCAGTACTTC.

The gene calls are TRBV5-1 and TRBJ2-1; 7 bases are a match to TRBD2. This CDR3 spans 15 amino acids. Trimming took 0 bases from V and 4 from J; bases not matched to a gene: 4. The germline gives CDR1 SGHRS, CDR2 YFSETQ. The CDR3 spells CASSLAAGLYNEQFF. CDR3 DNA sequence: TGCGCCAGCAGCTTGGCGGCGGGACTATACAATGAGCAGTTCTTC.

In this sample, this clonotype turned up many times. This sequence joins TRBV29-1 and TRBJ2-7, with TRBD1 matching 10 bases. CDR3 size: 13 residues. The germline gives CDR1 SQVTM, CDR2 ANQGSEA. V gave up 5 bases and J gave up 4 bases; unmatched junction bases: 5. CDR3 sequence reads: CSVQTGGFYEQYF. In DNA form, the CDR3 reads TGCAGCGTTCAGACAGGGGGCTTTTACGAGCAGTACTTC.

The sample holds a few counts of this clonotype. The chain uses TRBV12-3 or TRBV12-4 and TRBJ1-2; D may be TRBD1 (6 bases). The ends were cut back, 3 bases at V and 8 bases at J, with 10 bases in the middle. This CDR3 comprises 12 residues. The CDR3 region is CASSFGRGGYTF. CDR3 DNA sequence: TGTGCCAGCAGTTTTGGCAGGGGAGGCTACACCTTC.

This clonotype has only a few counts. This chain connects TRBV5-1 to TRBJ2-1; tentatively, D is TRBD1 (6 bases). This CDR3 is built from 15 residues. Looked up from germline, CDR1 is SGHRS and CDR2 is YFSETQ. Trimming removed 3 bases at V and 4 bases at J, with 14 bases between. The CDR3 spells CASSSGGQTYNEQFF. CDR3 DNA: TGCGCCAGCAGCTCCGGCGGACAGACGTACAATGAGCAGTTCTTC.

This clonotype was recorded a few times. The chain carries TRBV7-3 and TRBJ1-2, with D possibly matching TRBD1 (6 bases). This CDR3 spans 13 amino acids. V lost 5 bases to trimming and J lost 5 bases, with 12 bases between them. CDR1 SGHTA and CDR2 FQGTGA come from the germline V gene. CDR3 in DNA: TGTGCCAGCAGCCCTAACGGACAGTATGGCTACACCTTC. Translation: CASSPNGQYGYTF.

The V gene is TRBV25-1, the J gene TRBJ1-2; D call uncertain. Trimming pared 0 bases from V and 3 bases from J, leaving 5 bases between. CDR1 is MGHDK, CDR2 SYGVNS, per germline. The CDR3 is made up of 13 amino acids. The CDR3 DNA is TGTGCCAGCAGTGAATATGGAGACTATGGCTACACCTTC. Amino acid sequence: CASSEYGDYGYTF.

This sequence joins TRBV27 and TRBJ2-7; TRBD2 agrees at 8 bases. Looked up from germline, CDR1 is MNHEY and CDR2 is SMNVEV (reference sequence). The V and J ends lost 3 bases and 0 bases, in that order; junction bases with no gene match: 4. The CDR3 length is 15 residues. The CDR3, as DNA: TGTGCCAGCAGTTTGGGGCGGGAGGCCTCCTACGAGCAGTACTTC. Translated: CASSLGREASYEQYF.

The CDR3 spells CASSEDLQDTQYF. The CDR3 DNA sequence: TGTGCCAGCAGTGAAGATTTGCAAGATACGCAGTATTTT. The chain combines TRBV2 with TRBJ2-3; D uncertain. Per the germline V gene, CDR1 is SNHLY and CDR2 is FYNNEI. Trimming removed 1 base from V and 5 bases from J, with 7 bases in between. The CDR3 is made up of 13 amino acids.

This clonotype was counted a few times. The chain is built from TRBV6-5 and TRBJ1-2; D is ambiguous. The germline V and J ends were trimmed by 5 bases and 4 bases, with 11 bases remaining between them. The V gene's germline CDR1 is MNHEY and CDR2 SVGAGI. This CDR3 has 13 amino acids. The CDR3 DNA follows: TGTGCCAGCAGTCACAGTGAATTCTATGGCTACACCTTC. Translation gives CASSHSEFYGYTF.

This clonotype was seen only a few times. The rearrangement links TRBV3-1 to TRBJ1-1; TRBD1 is a possible D gene (6 bases). The CDR3 loop spans 14 amino acids. The V gene's germline CDR1 is LGHDT and CDR2 YNNKEL (reference sequence). Trimming removed 7 bases at V and 1 base at J, with 13 bases between. In DNA form, the CDR3 reads TGTGCCAGCAACCACCGACAGGCGAACACTGAAGCTTTCTTT. Translating it yields CASNHRQANTEAFF.

This clonotype appeared many times. The rearrangement uses TRBV10-3 and TRBJ2-3; D unclear. Germline CDR1 ENHRY, CDR2 SYGVKD. This CDR3 region has 14 residues. Trimming stripped 7 bases from V and 0 bases from J, with 11 bases between. Written as DNA, the CDR3 is TGTGCCATCAACAAGGACCCAAGCACAGATACGCAGTATTTT. Encoded protein: CAINKDPSTDTQYF.

The chain couples TRBV10-3 to TRBJ1-1; D not resolved. CDR1 is ENHRY, CDR2 SYGVKD, per germline. Trimming left V 4 bases short and J 0 bases short, with 6 bases between. There are 13 residues in the CDR3. CDR3 bases: TGTGCCATCAGTGCTAGTTTGAACACTGAAGCTTTCTTT. Translating it yields CAISASLNTEAFF.

This clonotype has more than one count but fewer than ten. The chain uses TRBV20-1 and TRBJ1-5, with 7 bases matching TRBD1. This CDR3 has 13 amino acids. Trimming took 6 bases from V and 6 from J; bases not matched to a gene: 8. The V gene's germline CDR1 is DFQATT and CDR2 SNEGSKA (reference sequence). CDR3 nucleotides: TGCAGTGCAGGGTCCCAGGGGGGTCAGCCCCAGCATTTT. Its protein is CSAGSQGGQPQHF.

The gene calls are TRBV5-5 and TRBJ1-2; a weak D match, TRBD1 (5 bases). V lost 0 bases, J lost 4 bases, and 16 bases lay in between. From germline, CDR1 is SGHKS and CDR2 YYEKEE (reference sequence). The CDR3 contains 16 residues. The CDR3 sequence: CASSLDDRGAGYGYTF. Here the CDR3 DNA reads TGTGCCAGCAGCTTGGATGATCGGGGCGCGGGCTATGGCTACACCTTC.

The genes are TRBV6-1 and TRBJ2-1, with 11 bases fitting TRBD2. Germline CDR1 MNHNS, CDR2 SASEGT. Trimming took 7 bases from V and 8 from J; bases not matched to a gene: 7. The CDR3 spans 14 residues. The CDR3 here is CASMELAGVHEQFF. The CDR3 nucleotides are TGTGCCAGCATGGAACTAGCGGGGGTCCATGAGCAGTTCTTC.

There are a few counts of this clonotype. This rearrangement joins TRBV12-3 or TRBV12-4 to TRBJ2-1; TRBD1 matches at 7 bases. Trimming took 6 bases from V and 12 from J; bases not matched to a gene: 5. The CDR3 runs to 11 residues. CDR3 in amino acids: CASSTGVGQFF. The CDR3 coding sequence is TGTGCCAGCAGCACAGGGGTAGGGCAGTTCTTC.